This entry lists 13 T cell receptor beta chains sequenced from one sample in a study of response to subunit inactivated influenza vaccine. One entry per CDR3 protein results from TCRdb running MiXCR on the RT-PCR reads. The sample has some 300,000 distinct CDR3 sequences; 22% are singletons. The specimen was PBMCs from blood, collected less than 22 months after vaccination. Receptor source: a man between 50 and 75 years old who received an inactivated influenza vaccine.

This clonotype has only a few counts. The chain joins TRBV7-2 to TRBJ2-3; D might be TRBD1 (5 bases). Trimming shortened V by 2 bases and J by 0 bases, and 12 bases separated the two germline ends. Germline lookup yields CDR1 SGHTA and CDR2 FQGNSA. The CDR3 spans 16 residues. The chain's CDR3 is CASSLNGQLSTDTQYF. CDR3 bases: TGTGCCAGCAGCTTAAACGGACAATTAAGCACAGATACGCAGTATTTT.

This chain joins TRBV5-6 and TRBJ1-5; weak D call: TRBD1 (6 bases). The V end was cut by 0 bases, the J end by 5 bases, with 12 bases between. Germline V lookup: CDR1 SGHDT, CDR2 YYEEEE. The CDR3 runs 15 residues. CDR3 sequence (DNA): TGTGCCAGCAGCTTGGGTCGGGACATAGATCAGCCCCAGCATTTT. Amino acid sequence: CASSLGRDIDQPQHF.

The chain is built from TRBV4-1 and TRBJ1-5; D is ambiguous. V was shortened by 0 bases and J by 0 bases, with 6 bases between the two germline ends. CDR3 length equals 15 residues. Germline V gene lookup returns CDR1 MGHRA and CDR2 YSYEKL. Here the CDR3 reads CASSQDRSSNQPQHF. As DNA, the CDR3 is TGCGCCAGCAGCCAAGATAGGAGTAGCAATCAGCCCCAGCATTTT.

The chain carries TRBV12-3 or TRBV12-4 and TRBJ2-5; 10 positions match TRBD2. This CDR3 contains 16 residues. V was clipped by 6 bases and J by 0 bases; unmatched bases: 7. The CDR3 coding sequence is TGTGCCAGCAGCCAGTGGACTAGCGGCTACCAAGAGACCCAGTACTTC. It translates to CASSQWTSGYQETQYF.

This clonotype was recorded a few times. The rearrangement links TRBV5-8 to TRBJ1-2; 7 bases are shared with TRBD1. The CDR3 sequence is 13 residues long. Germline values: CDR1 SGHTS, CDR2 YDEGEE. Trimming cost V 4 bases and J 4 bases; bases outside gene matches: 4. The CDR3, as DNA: TGTGCCAGCAGCCCTGAGGGGGCCTATGGCTACACCTTC. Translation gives CASSPEGAYGYTF.

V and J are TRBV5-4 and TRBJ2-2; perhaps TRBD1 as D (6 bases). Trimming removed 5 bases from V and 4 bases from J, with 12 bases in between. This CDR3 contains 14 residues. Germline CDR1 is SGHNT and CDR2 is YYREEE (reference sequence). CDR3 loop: CASRRRGSTGELFF. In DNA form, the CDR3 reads TGTGCCAGCAGAAGAAGGGGGAGCACCGGGGAGCTGTTTTTT.

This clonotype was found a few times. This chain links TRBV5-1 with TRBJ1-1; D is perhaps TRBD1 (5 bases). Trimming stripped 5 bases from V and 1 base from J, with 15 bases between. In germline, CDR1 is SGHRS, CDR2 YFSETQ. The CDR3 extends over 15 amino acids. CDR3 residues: CASRSPGRPNTEAFF. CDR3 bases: TGCGCCAGCAGGTCCCCGGGACGGCCGAACACTGAAGCTTTCTTT.

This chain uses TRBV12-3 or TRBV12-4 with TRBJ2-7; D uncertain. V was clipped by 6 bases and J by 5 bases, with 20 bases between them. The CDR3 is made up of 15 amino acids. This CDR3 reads CASRPGPGWRHEQYF. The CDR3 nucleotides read TGTGCCAGCAGACCCGGGCCCGGCTGGAGACACGAGCAGTACTTC.

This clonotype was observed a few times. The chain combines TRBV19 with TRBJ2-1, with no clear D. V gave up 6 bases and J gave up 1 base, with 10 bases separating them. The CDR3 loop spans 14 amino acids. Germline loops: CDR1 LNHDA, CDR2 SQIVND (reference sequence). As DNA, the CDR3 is TGTGCCAGTAGACCTCGAAGTTCCTACAATGAGCAGTTCTTC. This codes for CASRPRSSYNEQFF.

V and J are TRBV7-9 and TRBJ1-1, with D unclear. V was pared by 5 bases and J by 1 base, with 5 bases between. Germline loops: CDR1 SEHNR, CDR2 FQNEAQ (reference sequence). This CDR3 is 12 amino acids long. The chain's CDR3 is CASSTANTEAFF. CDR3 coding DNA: TGTGCCAGCAGCACAGCGAACACTGAAGCTTTCTTT.

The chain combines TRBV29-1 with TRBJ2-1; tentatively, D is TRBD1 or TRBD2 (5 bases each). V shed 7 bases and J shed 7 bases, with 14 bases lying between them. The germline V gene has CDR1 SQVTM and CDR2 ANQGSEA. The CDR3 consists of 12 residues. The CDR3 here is CSALGRFNEQFF. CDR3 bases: TGCAGCGCCCTGGGACGTTTTAATGAGCAGTTCTTC.

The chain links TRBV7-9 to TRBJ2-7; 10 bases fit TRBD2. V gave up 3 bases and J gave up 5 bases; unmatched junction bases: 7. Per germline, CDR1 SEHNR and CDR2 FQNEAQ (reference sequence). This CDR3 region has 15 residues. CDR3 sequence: CASSFASGSVNEQYF. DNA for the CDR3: TGTGCCAGCAGCTTCGCTAGCGGGAGCGTCAACGAGCAGTACTTC.

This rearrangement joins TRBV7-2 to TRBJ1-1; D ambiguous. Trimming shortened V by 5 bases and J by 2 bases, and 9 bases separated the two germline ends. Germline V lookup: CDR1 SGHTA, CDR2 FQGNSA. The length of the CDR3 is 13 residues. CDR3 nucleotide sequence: TGTGCCAGCAGCCCCGACTACAACACTGAAGCTTTCTTT. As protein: CASSPDYNTEAFF.